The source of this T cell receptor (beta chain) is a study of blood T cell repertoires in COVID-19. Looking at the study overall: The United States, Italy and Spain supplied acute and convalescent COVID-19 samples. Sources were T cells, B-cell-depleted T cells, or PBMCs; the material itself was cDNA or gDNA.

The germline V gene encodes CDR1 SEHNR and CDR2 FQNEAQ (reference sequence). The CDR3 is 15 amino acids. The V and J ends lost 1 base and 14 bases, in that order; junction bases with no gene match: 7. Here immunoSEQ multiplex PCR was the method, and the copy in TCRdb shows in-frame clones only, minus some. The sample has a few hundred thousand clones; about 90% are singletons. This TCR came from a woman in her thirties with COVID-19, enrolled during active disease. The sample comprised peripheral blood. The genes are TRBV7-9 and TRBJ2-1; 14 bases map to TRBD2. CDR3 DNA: TGTGCCAGCAGCTTAGGAGGGACTAGCGGGAGTAAGGAGTTCTTC. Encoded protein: CASSLGGTSGSKEFF.